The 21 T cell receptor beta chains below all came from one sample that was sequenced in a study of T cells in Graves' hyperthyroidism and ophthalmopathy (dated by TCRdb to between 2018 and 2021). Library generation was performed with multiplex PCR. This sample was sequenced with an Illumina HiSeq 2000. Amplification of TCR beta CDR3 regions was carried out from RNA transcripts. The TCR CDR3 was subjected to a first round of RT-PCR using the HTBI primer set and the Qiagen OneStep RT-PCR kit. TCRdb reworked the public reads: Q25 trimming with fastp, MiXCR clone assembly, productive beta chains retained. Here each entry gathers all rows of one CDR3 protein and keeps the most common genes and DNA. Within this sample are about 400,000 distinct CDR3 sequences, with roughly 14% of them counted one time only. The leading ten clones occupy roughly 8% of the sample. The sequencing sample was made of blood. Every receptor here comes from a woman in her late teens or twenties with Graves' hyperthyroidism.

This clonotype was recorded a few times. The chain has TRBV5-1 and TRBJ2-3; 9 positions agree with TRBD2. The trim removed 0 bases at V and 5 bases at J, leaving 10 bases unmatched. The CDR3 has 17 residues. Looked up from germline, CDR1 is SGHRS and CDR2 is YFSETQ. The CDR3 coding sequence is TGCGCCAGCAGCTTGGGGAGTGGCGGGGGGGCAAAAGATACGCAGTATTTT. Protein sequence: CASSLGSGGGAKDTQYF.

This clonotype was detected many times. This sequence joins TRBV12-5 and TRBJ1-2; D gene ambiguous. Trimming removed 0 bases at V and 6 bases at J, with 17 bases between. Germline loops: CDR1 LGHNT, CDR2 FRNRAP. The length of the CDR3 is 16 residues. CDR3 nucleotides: TGTGCTAGTGGTTTGGTACGAGGCAGGTCAATGGATGGCTACACCTTC. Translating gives CASGLVRGRSMDGYTF. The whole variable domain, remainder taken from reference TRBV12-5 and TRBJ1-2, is DARVTQTPRHKVTEMGQEVTMRCQPILGHNTVFWYRQTMMQGLELLAYFRNRAPLDDSGMPKDRFSAEMPDATLATLKIQPSEPRDSAVYFCASGLVRGRSMDGYTFGSGTRLTVV.

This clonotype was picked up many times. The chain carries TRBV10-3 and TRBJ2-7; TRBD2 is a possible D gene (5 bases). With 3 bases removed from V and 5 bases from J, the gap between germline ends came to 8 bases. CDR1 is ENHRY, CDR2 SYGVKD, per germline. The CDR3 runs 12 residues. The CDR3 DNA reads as TGTGCCATCAGTGAAGTCGGGGACGAGCAGTACTTC. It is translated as CAISEVGDEQYF.

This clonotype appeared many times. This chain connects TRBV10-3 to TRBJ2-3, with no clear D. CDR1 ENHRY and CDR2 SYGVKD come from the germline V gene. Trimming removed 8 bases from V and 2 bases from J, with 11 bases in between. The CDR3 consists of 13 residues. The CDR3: CAIGKGATDTQYF. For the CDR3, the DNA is TGTGCCATCGGGAAAGGAGCCACAGATACGCAGTATTTT.

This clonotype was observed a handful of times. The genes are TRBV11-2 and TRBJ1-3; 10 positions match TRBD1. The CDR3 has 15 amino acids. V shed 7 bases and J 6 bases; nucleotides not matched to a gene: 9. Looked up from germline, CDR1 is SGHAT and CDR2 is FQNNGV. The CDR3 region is CASTPGTGDENTIYF. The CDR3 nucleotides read TGTGCCAGCACGCCGGGGACAGGGGATGAAAACACCATATATTTT.

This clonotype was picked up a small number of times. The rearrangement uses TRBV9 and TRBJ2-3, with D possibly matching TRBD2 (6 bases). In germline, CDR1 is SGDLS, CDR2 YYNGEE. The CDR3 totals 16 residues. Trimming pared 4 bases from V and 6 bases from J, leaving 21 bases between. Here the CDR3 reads CASSLEGGVSQDTQYF. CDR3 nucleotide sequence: TGTGCCAGCAGCTTAGAGGGCGGGGTTTCGCAGGATACGCAGTATTTT.

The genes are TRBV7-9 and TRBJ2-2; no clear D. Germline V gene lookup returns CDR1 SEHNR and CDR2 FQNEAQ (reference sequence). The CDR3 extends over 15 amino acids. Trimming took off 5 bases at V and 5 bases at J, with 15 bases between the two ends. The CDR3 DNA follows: TGTGCCAGCAGCCCTCCCGGTTGGGGAACCGGGGAGCTGTTTTTT. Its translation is CASSPPGWGTGELFF. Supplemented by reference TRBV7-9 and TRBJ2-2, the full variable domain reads DTGVSQNPRHKITKRGQNVTFRCDPISEHNRLYWYRQTLGQGPEFLTYFQNEAQLEKSRLLSDRFSAERPKGSFSTLEIQRTEQGDSAMYLCASSPPGWGTGELFFGEGSRLTVL.

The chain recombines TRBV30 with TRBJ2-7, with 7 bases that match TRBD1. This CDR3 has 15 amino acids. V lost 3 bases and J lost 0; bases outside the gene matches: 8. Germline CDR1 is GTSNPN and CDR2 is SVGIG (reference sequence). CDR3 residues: CAWRGTDHSSYEQYF. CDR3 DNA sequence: TGTGCCTGGAGGGGGACAGACCATAGCTCCTACGAGCAGTACTTC.

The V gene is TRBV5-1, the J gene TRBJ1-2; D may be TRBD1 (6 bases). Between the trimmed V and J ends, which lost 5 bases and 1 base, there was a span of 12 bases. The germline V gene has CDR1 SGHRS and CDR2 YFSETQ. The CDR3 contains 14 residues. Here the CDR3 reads CASSATGDNYGYTF. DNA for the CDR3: TGCGCCAGCAGTGCGACAGGCGATAACTATGGCTACACCTTC.

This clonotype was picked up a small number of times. The CDR3 region is CASRPNGANVLTF. Here the CDR3 DNA reads TGTGCCAGTAGGCCCAATGGGGCCAACGTCCTGACTTTC. The chain has TRBV19 and TRBJ2-6, with D unresolved. Between the trimmed V and J ends, which lost 6 bases and 3 bases, there was a span of 6 bases. This CDR3 contains 13 residues. The germline V gene encodes CDR1 LNHDA and CDR2 SQIVND (reference sequence).

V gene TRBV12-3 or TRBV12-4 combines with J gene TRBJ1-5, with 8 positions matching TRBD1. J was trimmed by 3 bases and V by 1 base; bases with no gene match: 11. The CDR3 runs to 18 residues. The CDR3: CASSLVPTGGGYNQPQHF. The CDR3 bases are TGTGCCAGCAGTTTAGTCCCCACAGGGGGAGGCTACAATCAGCCCCAGCATTTT.

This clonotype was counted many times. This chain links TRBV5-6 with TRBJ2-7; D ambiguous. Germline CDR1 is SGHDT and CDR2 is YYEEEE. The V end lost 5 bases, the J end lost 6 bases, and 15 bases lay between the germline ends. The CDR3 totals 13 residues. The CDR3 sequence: CASSWSPYGEQYF. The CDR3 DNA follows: TGTGCCAGCAGTTGGTCCCCTTACGGCGAGCAGTACTTC.

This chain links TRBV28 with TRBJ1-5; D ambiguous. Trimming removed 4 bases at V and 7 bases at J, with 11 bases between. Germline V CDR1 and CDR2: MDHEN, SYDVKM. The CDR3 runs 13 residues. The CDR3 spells CASSWTIKQPQHF. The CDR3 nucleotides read TGTGCCAGCAGTTGGACGATTAAGCAGCCCCAGCATTTT.

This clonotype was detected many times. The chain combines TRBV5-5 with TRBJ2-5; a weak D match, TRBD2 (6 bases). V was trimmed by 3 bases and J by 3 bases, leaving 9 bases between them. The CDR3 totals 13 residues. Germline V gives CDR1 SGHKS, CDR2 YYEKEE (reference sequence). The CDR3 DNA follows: TGTGCCAGCAGCTGGGGCGGGGAAGAGACCCAGTACTTC. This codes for CASSWGGEETQYF. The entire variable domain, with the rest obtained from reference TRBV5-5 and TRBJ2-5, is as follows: DAGVTQSPTHLIKTRGQQVTLRCSPISGHKSVSWYQQVLGQGPQFIFQYYEKEERGRGNFPDRFSARQFPNYSSELNVNALLLGDSALYLCASSWGGEETQYFGPGTRLLVL.

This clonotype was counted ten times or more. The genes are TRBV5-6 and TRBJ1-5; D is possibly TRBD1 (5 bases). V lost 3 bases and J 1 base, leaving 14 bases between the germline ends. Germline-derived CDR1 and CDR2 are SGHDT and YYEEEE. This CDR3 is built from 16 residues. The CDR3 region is CASSSLGERSNQPQHF. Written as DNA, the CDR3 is TGTGCCAGCAGCTCTCTGGGGGAACGAAGCAATCAGCCCCAGCATTTT.

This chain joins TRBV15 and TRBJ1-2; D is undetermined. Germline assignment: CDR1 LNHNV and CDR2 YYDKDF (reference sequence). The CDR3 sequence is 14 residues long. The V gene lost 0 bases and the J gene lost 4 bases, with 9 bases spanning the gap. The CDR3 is CATSREKGTYGYTF. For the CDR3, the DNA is TGTGCCACCAGCAGAGAGAAGGGCACCTATGGCTACACCTTC.

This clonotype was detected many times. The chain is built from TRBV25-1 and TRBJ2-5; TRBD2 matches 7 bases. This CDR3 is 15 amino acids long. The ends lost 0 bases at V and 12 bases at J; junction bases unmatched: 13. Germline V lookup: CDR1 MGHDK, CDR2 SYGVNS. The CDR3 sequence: CASSEYYGGGALKYF. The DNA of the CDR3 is TGTGCCAGCAGTGAATATTATGGCGGGGGTGCGTTAAAGTACTTC. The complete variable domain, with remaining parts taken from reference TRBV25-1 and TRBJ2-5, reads EADIYQTPRYLVIGTGKKITLECSQTMGHDKMYWYQQDPGMELHLIHYSYGVNSTEKGDLSSESTVSRIRTEHFPLTLESARPSHTSQYLCASSEYYGGGALKYFGPGTRLLVL.

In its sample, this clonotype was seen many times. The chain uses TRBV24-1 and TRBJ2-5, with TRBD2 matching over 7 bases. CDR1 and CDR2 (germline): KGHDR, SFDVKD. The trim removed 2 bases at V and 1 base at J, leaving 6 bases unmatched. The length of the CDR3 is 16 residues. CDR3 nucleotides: TGTGCCACCAGTGATTCGGGGGGACCCCTCCAAGAGACCCAGTACTTC. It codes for CATSDSGGPLQETQYF.

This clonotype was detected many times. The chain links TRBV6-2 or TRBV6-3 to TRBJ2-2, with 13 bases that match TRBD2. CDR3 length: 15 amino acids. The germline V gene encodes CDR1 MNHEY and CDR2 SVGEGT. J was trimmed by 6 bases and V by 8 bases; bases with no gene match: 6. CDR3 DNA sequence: TGTGCCAGCGAGGACGGGACTAGCGGGGCCGGGGAGCTGTTTTTT. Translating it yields CASEDGTSGAGELFF.

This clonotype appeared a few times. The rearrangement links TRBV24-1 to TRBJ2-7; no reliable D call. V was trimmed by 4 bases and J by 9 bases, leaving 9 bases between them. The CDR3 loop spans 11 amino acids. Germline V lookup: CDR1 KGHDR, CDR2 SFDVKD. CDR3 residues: CATSEVLWQYF. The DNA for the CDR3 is TGTGCCACCAGTGAGGTACTATGGCAGTACTTC.

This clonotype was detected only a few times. CDR3 in amino acids: CASRTTNYGYTF. CDR3 DNA: TGTGCCAGCAGGACAACTAACTATGGCTACACCTTC. The chain carries TRBV12-3 or TRBV12-4 and TRBJ1-2; no firm D call. Deletions cut 6 bases from V and 0 bases from J, with 5 bases between. The CDR3 is 12 amino acids.